The sequence of this T cell receptor beta chain was determined in a study of CD8 T cells in Susac syndrome. Points on this clonotype: Its specificity is unknown.

Roughly 0.45 to 1 ug RNA was reverse transcribed with random hexamers. The amplification used immunoSEQ multiplex PCR on TCR beta CDR3; it spanned 54 Vbeta and 13 Jbeta. Each CDR3 protein is one row after TCRdb ran MiXCR on the immunoSEQ multiplex PCR reads. Of over 150,000 distinct CDR3 sequences listed, 90% to 96% are singletons. The CDR3 runs 13 residues. V lost 4 bases and J lost 17; bases outside the gene matches: 11. CDR1 LNHDA and CDR2 SQIVND come from the germline V gene (reference sequence). Findings and limits, study-wide: Individuals included in the TCR sequencing and HLA analysis were acknowledged by the study to be relatively few in number. The CD4+ T cell repertoires that were profiled in Susac syndrome showed no clonal expansion.

The TCR originated in a human donor with Susac syndrome. Sequencing input: CD4+ T cells from PBMCs. The chain is built from TRBV19 and TRBJ1-6; 7 positions match TRBD1. As DNA, the CDR3 is TGTGCCAGTAGTACCGGACAGGCAGGAGGGGTCCACTTT. It specifies CASSTGQAGGVHF.